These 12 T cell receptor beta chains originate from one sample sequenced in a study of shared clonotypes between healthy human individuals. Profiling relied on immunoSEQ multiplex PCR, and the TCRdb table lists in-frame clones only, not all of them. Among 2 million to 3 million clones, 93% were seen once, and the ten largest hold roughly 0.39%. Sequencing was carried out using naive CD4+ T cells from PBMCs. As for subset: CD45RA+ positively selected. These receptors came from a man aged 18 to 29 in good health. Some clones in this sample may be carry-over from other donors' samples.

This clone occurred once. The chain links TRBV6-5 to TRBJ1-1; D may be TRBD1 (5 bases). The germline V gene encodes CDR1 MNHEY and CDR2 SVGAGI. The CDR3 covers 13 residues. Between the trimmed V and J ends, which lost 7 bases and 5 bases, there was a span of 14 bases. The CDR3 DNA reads TGTGCCAGCACCCACCACGGGGGGACTGAAGCTTTCTTT. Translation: CASTHHGGTEAFF.

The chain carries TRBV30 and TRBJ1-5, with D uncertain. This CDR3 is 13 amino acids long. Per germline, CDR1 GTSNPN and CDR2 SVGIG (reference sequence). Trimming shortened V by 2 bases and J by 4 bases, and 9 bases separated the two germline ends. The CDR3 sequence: CAWSSDQNQPQHF. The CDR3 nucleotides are TGTGCCTGGAGTTCTGACCAAAATCAGCCCCAGCATTTT. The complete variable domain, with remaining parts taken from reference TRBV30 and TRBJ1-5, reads SQTIHQWPATLVQPVGSPLSLECTVEGTSNPNLYWYRQAAGRGLQLLFYSVGIGQISSEVPQNLSASRPQDRQFILSSKKLLLSDSGFYLCAWSSDQNQPQHFGDGTRLSIL.

CDR3 coding DNA: TGTGCCAGCAGCTCCCGGGCGGGAACCGGGGAGCTGTTTTTT. Protein product: CASSSRAGTGELFF. V gene TRBV9 combines with J gene TRBJ2-2; tentatively, D is TRBD2 (6 bases). V gave up 4 bases and J gave up 5 bases, with 12 bases separating them. Germline CDR1 and CDR2: SGDLS and YYNGEE. This CDR3 comprises 14 residues.

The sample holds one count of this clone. The CDR3 sequence: CASSYTGGVYEKLFF. CDR3 bases: TGTGCCAGCAGTTACACAGGGGGTGTATATGAAAAACTGTTTTTT. This chain joins TRBV6-5 and TRBJ1-4, with 8 bases aligning to TRBD1. CDR1 is MNHEY, CDR2 SVGAGI, per germline. The V gene end was trimmed by 2 bases and the J gene end by 6 bases; junction bases not matched to a gene: 5. The CDR3 contains 15 residues.

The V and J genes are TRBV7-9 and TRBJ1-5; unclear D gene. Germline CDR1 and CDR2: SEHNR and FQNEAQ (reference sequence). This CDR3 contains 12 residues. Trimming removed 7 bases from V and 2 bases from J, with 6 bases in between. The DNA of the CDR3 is TGTGCCAGCAACACTGGCAATCAGCCCCAGCATTTT. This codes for CASNTGNQPQHF. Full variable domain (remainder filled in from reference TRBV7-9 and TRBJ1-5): DTGVSQNPRHKITKRGQNVTFRCDPISEHNRLYWYRQTLGQGPEFLTYFQNEAQLEKSRLLSDRFSAERPKGSFSTLEIQRTEQGDSAMYLCASNTGNQPQHFGDGTRLSIL.

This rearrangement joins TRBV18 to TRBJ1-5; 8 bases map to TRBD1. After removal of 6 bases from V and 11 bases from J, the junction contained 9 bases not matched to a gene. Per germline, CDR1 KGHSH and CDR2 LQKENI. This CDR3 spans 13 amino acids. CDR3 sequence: CASSPDRGEAQHF. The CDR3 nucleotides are TGTGCCAGCTCTCCCGACAGGGGTGAAGCCCAGCATTTT.

CDR3 loop: CAWSVEVAGANVLTF. CDR3 coding DNA: TGTGCCTGGAGTGTCGAGGTGGCTGGGGCCAACGTCCTGACTTTC. The chain recombines TRBV30 with TRBJ2-6; D not resolved. CDR3 length equals 15 residues. Trimming stripped 0 bases from V and 2 bases from J, with 8 bases between. CDR1 is GTSNPN and CDR2 is SVGIG in the germline V gene (reference sequence).

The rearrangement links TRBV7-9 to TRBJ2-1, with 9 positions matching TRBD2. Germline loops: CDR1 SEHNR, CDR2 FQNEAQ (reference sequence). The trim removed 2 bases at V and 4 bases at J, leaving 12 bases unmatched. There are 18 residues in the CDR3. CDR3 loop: CASSLNHRLAETYNEQFF. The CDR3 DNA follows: TGTGCCAGCAGCTTAAATCACAGACTAGCGGAAACATACAATGAGCAGTTCTTC. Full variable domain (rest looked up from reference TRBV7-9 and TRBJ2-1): DTGVSQNPRHKITKRGQNVTFRCDPISEHNRLYWYRQTLGQGPEFLTYFQNEAQLEKSRLLSDRFSAERPKGSFSTLEIQRTEQGDSAMYLCASSLNHRLAETYNEQFFGPGTRLTVL.

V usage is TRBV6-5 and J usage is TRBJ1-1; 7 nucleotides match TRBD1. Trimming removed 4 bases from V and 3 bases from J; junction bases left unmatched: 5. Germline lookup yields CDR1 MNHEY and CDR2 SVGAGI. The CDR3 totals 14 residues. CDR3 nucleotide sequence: TGTGCCAGCAGTTTCCAACAGGGGTACACTGAAGCTTTCTTT. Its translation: CASSFQQGYTEAFF.

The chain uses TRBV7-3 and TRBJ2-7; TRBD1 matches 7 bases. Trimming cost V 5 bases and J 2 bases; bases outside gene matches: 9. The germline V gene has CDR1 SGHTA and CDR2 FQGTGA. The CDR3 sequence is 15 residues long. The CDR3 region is CASSPSRQGPYEQYF. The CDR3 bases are TGTGCCAGCAGCCCCAGCCGACAGGGCCCCTACGAGCAGTACTTC.

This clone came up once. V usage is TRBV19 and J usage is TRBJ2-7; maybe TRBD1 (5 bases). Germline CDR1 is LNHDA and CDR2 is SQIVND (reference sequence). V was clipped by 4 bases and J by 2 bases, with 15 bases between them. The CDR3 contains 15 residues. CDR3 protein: CASSNRSTPTYEQYF. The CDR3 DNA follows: TGTGCCAGTAGTAACAGGTCCACCCCTACCTACGAGCAGTACTTC.

CDR3 nucleotide sequence: TGTGCCAGCAGCTCCCGCGGGAGTTGGAACAGTGAGCAGTACTTC. This encodes CASSSRGSWNSEQYF. This chain connects TRBV13 to TRBJ2-7; 7 bases are a match to TRBD2. V trimming: 4 bases; J trimming: 7 bases; junction bases outside the gene matches: 13. Germline-derived CDR1 and CDR2 are PRHDT and FYEKMQ (reference sequence). CDR3 length equals 15 residues. Looking up the rest from reference TRBV13 and TRBJ2-7 gives the full variable domain: AAGVIQSPRHLIKEKRETATLKCYPIPRHDTVYWYQQGPGQDPQFLISFYEKMQSDKGSIPDRFSAQQFSDYHSELNMSSLELGDSALYFCASSSRGSWNSEQYFGPGTRLTVT.